A selection of T cell receptor beta chains follows, all from one sample in a study of T-cell reconstitution after alpha-beta-depleted transplantation in children. TCRdb re-derived calls from the PCR reads in MiXCR, one entry per CDR3 protein. Counted here are a few hundred thousand distinct CDR3 sequences, approximately 23% occurring once; the ten biggest clones make up roughly 9.7%. Sequences were derived from PBMCs, mostly from graft donor cells, sampled 180 days after TCRalphabeta/CD19-depleted stem cell transplant. These receptor sequences come from a male patient aged 10-17 years who had a stem cell transplant for acute lymphoblastic leukemia, so the T cells may come from the graft donor. Each CDR3 is given with its conserved first and last residue. D genes are given only for firm matches. A row's size may be missing; if present it is once, few, many or a size class.

TRBJ2-2 | . | TRBV29-1 | . | CSVGLPHGELFF | TGCAGCGTGGGACTCCCTCACGGGGAGCTGTTTTTT
TRBJ1-6 | . | TRBV5-1 | . | CASSLDLGQVNSPLHF | TGCGCCAGCAGCTTGGACCTGGGTCAGGTGAATTCACCCCTCCACTTT
TRBJ2-6 | . | TRBV7-2 | . | CASSLEGYGANVLTF | TGTGCCAGCAGCTTAGAAGGGTACGGGGCCAACGTCCTGACTTTC
TRBJ2-7 | TRBD1 | TRBV20-1 | . | CSALEGTGPLKPYEQYF | TGCAGTGCCCTGGAGGGGACAGGACCTCTAAAACCCTACGAGCAGTACTTC
TRBJ2-6 | . | TRBV9 | few | CASRASGANVLTF | TGTGCCAGCAGGGCTAGTGGGGCCAACGTCCTGACTTTC
TRBJ2-1 | . | TRBV7-9 | . | CASSLGWQLSYNEQFF | TGTGCCAGCAGCTTAGGGTGGCAGCTCTCCTACAATGAGCAGTTCTTC
TRBJ1-2 | . | TRBV18 | . | CASSPGRHTNYGYTF | TGTGCCAGCTCACCGGGAAGACATACTAACTATGGCTACACCTTC
TRBJ1-1 | . | TRBV12-3/TRBV12-4 | many | CASSLGTEAFF | TGTGCCAGCAGTTTAGGCACTGAAGCTTTCTTT
TRBJ2-7 | . | TRBV3-1 | few | CASSPPYEQYF | TGTGCCAGCAGCCCACCCTACGAGCAGTACTTC
TRBJ1-5 | . | TRBV12-3/TRBV12-4 | few | CASSFSIGGTQHF | TGTGCCAGCAGTTTCTCTATAGGAGGGACCCAGCATTTT
TRBJ2-1 | TRBD1 | TRBV18 | . | CASSPLRQGARHEQFF | TGTGCCAGCTCACCCCTAAGACAGGGGGCGCGGCATGAGCAGTTCTTC
TRBJ2-7 | TRBD2 | TRBV5-4 | . | CASSFREDSYEQYF | TGTGCCAGCAGCTTCCGGGAGGACTCCTACGAGCAGTACTTC
TRBJ2-7 | TRBD2 | TRBV25-1 | . | CASSDLTSGPCEQYF | TGTGCCAGCAGTGATCTGACTAGCGGCCCCTGCGAGCAGTACTTC
TRBJ1-2 | . | TRBV29-1 | . | CSARTDDIPYYGYTF | TGCAGCGCCAGGACAGACGATATCCCCTACTATGGCTACACCTTC
TRBJ2-7 | . | TRBV9 | few | CASSVGSALGSYEQYF | TGTGCCAGCAGCGTAGGATCAGCGTTGGGGAGTTACGAGCAGTACTTC
TRBJ2-2 | TRBD2 | TRBV5-1 | . | CASSLGRERDTGELFF | TGCGCCAGCAGCTTGGGGCGGGAGAGAGACACCGGGGAGCTGTTTTTT
TRBJ2-1 | . | TRBV9 | . | CASSETGPTYNEQFF | TGTGCCAGCAGCGAGACAGGACCGACGTACAATGAGCAGTTCTTC
TRBJ2-1 | . | TRBV20-1 | . | CSASILNEQFF | TGCAGTGCTAGCATTTTAAATGAGCAGTTCTTC
TRBJ2-2 | . | TRBV5-5 | . | CASSPSTGELFF | TGTGCCAGCAGCCCGTCTACCGGGGAGCTGTTTTTT
TRBJ2-7 | . | TRBV9 | . | CASSVDAGSSYEQYF | TGTGCCAGCAGCGTAGACGCGGGAAGCTCCTACGAGCAGTACTTC
TRBJ2-3 | TRBD2 | TRBV5-1 | few | CASSGSGGAADTQYF | TGCGCCAGCAGCGGGTCGGGAGGGGCCGCAGATACGCAGTATTTT
TRBJ2-2 | . | TRBV7-8 | . | CASSPEPGNTGELFF | TGTGCCAGCAGCCCCGAACCGGGCAACACCGGGGAGCTGTTTTTT
TRBJ2-1 | . | TRBV4-1 | . | CASSQDPTDSSYNEQFF | TGCGCCAGCAGCCAAGATCCAACGGATAGCTCCTACAATGAGCAGTTCTTC
TRBJ1-5 | TRBD1 | TRBV7-2 | few | CASSLRTGDQPQHF | TGTGCCAGCAGCCTCCGGACAGGGGATCAGCCCCAGCATTTT
TRBJ2-7 | TRBD1 | TRBV25-1 | . | CASSRQGVSYEQYF | TGTGCCAGCAGTAGACAGGGGGTCTCCTACGAGCAGTACTTC